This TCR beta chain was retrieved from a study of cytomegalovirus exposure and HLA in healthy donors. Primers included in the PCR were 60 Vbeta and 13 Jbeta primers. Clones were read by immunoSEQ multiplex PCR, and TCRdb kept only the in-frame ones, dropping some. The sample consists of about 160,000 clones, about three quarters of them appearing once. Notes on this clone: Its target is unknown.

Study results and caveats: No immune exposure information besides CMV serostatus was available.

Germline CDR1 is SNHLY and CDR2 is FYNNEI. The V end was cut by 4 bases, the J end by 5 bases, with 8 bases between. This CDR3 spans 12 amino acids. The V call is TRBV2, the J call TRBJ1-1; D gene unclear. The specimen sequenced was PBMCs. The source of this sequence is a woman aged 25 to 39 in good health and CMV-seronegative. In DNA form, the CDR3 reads TGTGCCAGCAGTGCGACGGGGACTGAAGCTTTCTTT. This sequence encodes CASSATGTEAFF.